Below, one T cell receptor beta chain is given with its context. Its antigen is unidentified. This specimen belongs to a study of CD8+CD57+ T cells in acquired aplastic anemia. Whole-study context: Sorting CD4+ and CD8+ cells gave DNA averaging about 3.1 ug. Study conclusions and caveats: Common to patients and controls were 25 to 30 CD8+ CDR3 sequences. In CD8+ cells, Simpson's diversity showed no significant difference between patients and controls.

The CDR3 length is 12 residues. Germline CDR1 and CDR2: DFQATT and SNEGSKA (reference sequence). Trimming stripped 1 base from V and 9 bases from J, with 10 bases between. The TCR beta profiling, which covered VDJ combination and CDR3 sequence, was carried out using genomic DNA as the template. TCRdb called the reads again in MiXCR, with one record for every CDR3 protein. The data contain around 180,000 distinct CDR3 sequences, 50% to 75% of them singletons. This receptor was identified in a human donor in good health. V is TRBV20-1 and J is TRBJ2-1; D unclear. Sequences were obtained from sorted CD4+, CD8+, or CD8+CD57+ T cells (not recorded which) from PBMCs. In DNA form, the CDR3 reads TGCAGTGCTAGAGGCCCAGCTGGTGAGCAGTTCTTC. Its translation: CSARGPAGEQFF.